One sample yielded the 25 T cell receptor beta chains listed below, sequenced in a study of T-cell reconstitution after alpha-beta-depleted transplantation in children. During its preparation, the TCRbeta library received unique molecular identifiers. Using its own MiXCR run on the PCR reads, TCRdb lists one record per CDR3 protein. The sample has tens of thousands of distinct CDR3 sequences, just under 7.5% seen once. The sample was PBMCs from the stem cell graft donor, taken from the stem cell graft. The receptors shown here come from a human donor who donated a stem cell graft to a child with acute lymphoblastic leukemia.

This clonotype was detected many times. This sequence joins TRBV27 and TRBJ2-7; D may be TRBD1 (6 bases). V lost 4 bases and J 3 bases, leaving 10 bases between the germline ends. The CDR3 is 13 amino acids. The germline V gene encodes CDR1 MNHEY and CDR2 SMNVEV (reference sequence). CDR3 sequence reads: CASSSGDDYEQYF. CDR3 in DNA: TGTGCCAGCAGTTCAGGGGATGACTACGAGCAGTACTTC.

This clonotype has a count of ten or more. The chain couples TRBV4-3 to TRBJ1-4, with D tentatively TRBD1 (6 bases). The CDR3 has 14 amino acids. From germline, CDR1 is LGHNA and CDR2 YSLEER. The germline V and J ends were trimmed by 1 base and 8 bases, with 11 bases remaining between them. CDR3 loop: CASSQAPGVEKLFF. The CDR3 nucleotides are TGCGCCAGCAGCCAAGCACCAGGGGTCGAAAAACTGTTTTTT.

Ten or more counts support this clonotype. The chain joins TRBV11-2 to TRBJ2-3; D might be TRBD1 (6 bases). The length of the CDR3 is 16 residues. The V end lost 5 bases, the J end lost 0 bases, and 15 bases lay between the germline ends. CDR1 is SGHAT, CDR2 FQNNGV, per germline. CDR3 amino acids: CASSPPRGTSTDTQYF. CDR3 DNA sequence: TGTGCCAGCAGCCCCCCCAGGGGCACGAGCACAGATACGCAGTATTTT.

This clonotype was counted ten times or more. The chain has TRBV7-2 and TRBJ1-2, with 9 nucleotides matching TRBD1. The CDR3 has 15 amino acids. Trimming removed 0 bases from V and 4 bases from J; junction bases left unmatched: 3. Germline assignment: CDR1 SGHTA and CDR2 FQGNSA. The CDR3 coding sequence is TGTGCCAGCAGCTTAGCGACAGGGGGGCCCTATGGCTACACCTTC. Its protein is CASSLATGGPYGYTF. The full variable domain, rest sourced from reference TRBV7-2 and TRBJ1-2, is GAGVSQSPSNKVTEKGKDVELRCDPISGHTALYWYRQSLGQGLEFLIYFQGNSAPDKSGLPSDRFSAERTGGSVSTLTIQRTQQEDSAVYLCASSLATGGPYGYTFGSGTRLTVV.

This clonotype showed up many times. The chain employs TRBV9 and TRBJ1-3, with no clear D. The V gene lost 1 base and the J gene lost 6 bases, with 2 bases spanning the gap. The germline V gene encodes CDR1 SGDLS and CDR2 YYNGEE. This CDR3 is built from 11 residues. CDR3 residues: CASSVKNTIYF. In DNA form, the CDR3 reads TGTGCCAGCAGCGTAAAAAACACCATATATTTT.

The table lists this clonotype with many counts. The J gene is TRBJ1-4, the V gene TRBV27; no definite D call. CDR1 MNHEY and CDR2 SMNVEV come from the germline V gene (reference sequence). CDR3 length equals 14 residues. V was clipped by 2 bases and J by 8 bases, with 12 bases between them. The CDR3 reads CASSLVGIGEKLFF. DNA for the CDR3: TGTGCCAGCAGTTTAGTAGGGATTGGGGAAAAACTGTTTTTT.

The chain is built from TRBV18 and TRBJ1-2; D is uncertain. Trimming left V 6 bases short and J 6 bases short, with 14 bases between. The CDR3 is made up of 13 amino acids. Per germline, CDR1 KGHSH and CDR2 LQKENI. The CDR3 sequence is CASSPERVDGYTF. Written as DNA, the CDR3 is TGTGCCAGCTCGCCAGAGAGGGTGGATGGCTACACCTTC.

This clonotype was observed at least ten times. The rearrangement uses TRBV5-6 and TRBJ2-3, with 10 bases identical to TRBD2. The CDR3 is 17 amino acids. Germline loops: CDR1 SGHDT, CDR2 YYEEEE. Trimming cost V 0 bases and J 4 bases; bases outside gene matches: 8. The chain's CDR3 is CASSLGLAGVYADTQYF. The CDR3 DNA follows: TGTGCCAGCAGCTTGGGGCTAGCGGGAGTTTATGCAGATACGCAGTATTTT.

In its sample, this clonotype was seen once. The junction shows a germline mismatch at one end, possibly a read error. The chain employs TRBV7-2 and TRBJ2-2, with D perhaps TRBD1 (7 bases). The CDR3 extends over 14 amino acids. CDR1 is SGHTA and CDR2 is FQGNSA in the germline V gene. For the CDR3, the DNA is TGTGCCAGCAGAGGGCAGGGGGTTATCGGGGGGCTGTTTTTT. Residues: CASRGQGVIGGLFF.

This clonotype was seen repeatedly, ten times or more. The CDR3 reads CSAQEDRGSYEQYF. The CDR3 DNA follows: TGCAGCGCCCAAGAGGACAGGGGGTCCTACGAGCAGTACTTC. This sequence joins TRBV29-1 and TRBJ2-7; 10 positions agree with TRBD1. The trim removed 7 bases at V and 1 base at J, leaving 7 bases unmatched. The CDR3 spans 14 residues. Germline CDR1 reads SQVTM; CDR2 reads ANQGSEA.

This clonotype was detected ten times or more. The rearrangement joins TRBV28 to TRBJ2-7; D unclear. Trimming stripped 3 bases from V and 2 bases from J, with 5 bases between. Germline values: CDR1 MDHEN, CDR2 SYDVKM. The CDR3 contains 12 residues. As DNA, the CDR3 is TGTGCCAGCAGTTTGGCAGCCTACGAGCAGTACTTC. Its translation: CASSLAAYEQYF.

The chain carries TRBV4-2 and TRBJ1-5; D is ambiguous. V lost 4 bases, J lost 8 bases, and 15 bases lay in between. The V gene's germline CDR1 is LGHNA and CDR2 YNFKEQ. This CDR3 region has 14 residues. CDR3 sequence reads: CASSPGLLGEPQHF. CDR3 bases: TGTGCCAGCAGCCCCGGGCTCCTCGGGGAGCCCCAGCATTTT.

In its sample, this clonotype was seen a few times. The J gene is TRBJ2-3, the V gene TRBV29-1; unclear D gene. The CDR3 length is 13 residues. Germline values: CDR1 SQVTM, CDR2 ANQGSEA. V lost 0 bases, J lost 1 base, and 5 bases lay in between. Here the CDR3 DNA reads TGCAGCGTTGAAGACCGCGGCACAGATACGCAGTATTTT. Its translation is CSVEDRGTDTQYF.

Only a few counts were recorded for this clonotype. This chain connects TRBV7-8 to TRBJ2-7; 11 bases map to TRBD2. V lost 5 bases, J lost 3 bases, and 6 bases stayed unmatched. Germline CDR1 SGHVS, CDR2 FQNEAQ. This CDR3 comprises 15 residues. Written as DNA, the CDR3 is TGTGCCAGCAGCCTTACTAGCGGGGGACTCTACGAGCAGTACTTC. Protein sequence: CASSLTSGGLYEQYF.

The table lists this clonotype with many counts. This chain connects TRBV20-1 to TRBJ1-3, with unresolved D. The CDR3 has 12 residues. The germline gives CDR1 DFQATT, CDR2 SNEGSKA (reference sequence). Here the CDR3 DNA reads TGCAGCGCGAGGGTCTCTGGAAACACCATATATTTT. Translated, it gives CSARVSGNTIYF.

The table lists this clonotype with many counts. The gene calls are TRBV4-3 and TRBJ2-1, with D possibly matching TRBD2 (6 bases). Deletions cut 0 bases from V and 7 bases from J, with 19 bases between. The CDR3 spans 17 residues. Germline V gives CDR1 LGHNA, CDR2 YSLEER. The CDR3 protein is CASSQDLGGALGNEQFF. The DNA of the CDR3 is TGCGCCAGCAGCCAAGATCTTGGAGGGGCCCTAGGGAATGAGCAGTTCTTC.

This clonotype was counted ten times or more. This chain uses TRBV4-2 with TRBJ1-4; D might be TRBD1 (6 bases). V dropped 2 bases and J dropped 8 bases, with 15 bases sitting between them. This CDR3 comprises 15 residues. Germline CDR1 is LGHNA and CDR2 is YNFKEQ. CDR3 in DNA: TGTGCCAGCAGCCAAACACAGGGTGAGGAGGAAAAACTGTTTTTT. Amino acids: CASSQTQGEEEKLFF.

The table lists this clonotype with many counts. This chain links TRBV12-3 or TRBV12-4 with TRBJ2-1, with 15 positions matching TRBD2. Trimming cost V 4 bases and J 7 bases; bases outside gene matches: 2. The CDR3 runs to 15 residues. The CDR3 here is CASSWTSGRGNEQFF. The CDR3 DNA follows: TGTGCCAGCAGTTGGACTAGCGGGAGGGGGAATGAGCAGTTCTTC.

This clonotype was recorded at least ten times. This chain connects TRBV2 to TRBJ2-7; weak D call: TRBD1 (5 bases). Germline V gene data show CDR1 as SNHLY and CDR2 as FYNNEI. Trimming removed 2 bases at V and 3 bases at J, with 26 bases between. The CDR3 is 19 residues long. This CDR3 is CASSENRRSRRVRFYEQYF. The DNA of the CDR3 is TGTGCCAGCAGTGAAAATAGGCGATCCCGCAGGGTGCGTTTCTACGAGCAGTACTTC.

This clonotype occurred many times. The rearrangement uses TRBV29-1 and TRBJ2-1; D is possibly TRBD1 or TRBD2 (5 bases each). The V and J ends lost 8 bases and 10 bases respectively, with 21 bases between them. This CDR3 contains 13 residues. Germline V lookup: CDR1 SQVTM, CDR2 ANQGSEA. In DNA form, the CDR3 reads TGCAGCACCTGGGACCTCAGTCTGGGAGAGCAGTTCTTC. Protein: CSTWDLSLGEQFF.

The J gene is TRBJ2-5, the V gene TRBV5-1; 10 bases map to TRBD2. The CDR3 extends over 16 amino acids. CDR1 is SGHRS, CDR2 YFSETQ, per germline. J was trimmed by 2 bases and V by 1 base; bases with no gene match: 5. CDR3 sequence: CASSLNVAGGQETQYF. The CDR3 bases are TGCGCCAGCAGCTTGAACGTAGCGGGAGGACAAGAGACCCAGTACTTC.

The sample holds one count of this clonotype. The chain is built from TRBV21-1 and TRBJ1-5; the listed D gene, TRBD1, was not tested against the DNA. TRBV21-1 is noted as a pseudogene. The CDR3 length is 15 residues. CDR3 in DNA: TGTGCCAGCAGCAGTACGGGGGTTTGGAATCAGCCCCAGCATTTT. Amino acids: CASSSTGVWNQPQHF.

In this sample, this clonotype turned up many times. The chain recombines TRBV7-9 with TRBJ1-3; weak D call: TRBD1 (5 bases). The germline V gene has CDR1 SEHNR and CDR2 FQNEAQ (reference sequence). V was clipped by 3 bases and J by 0 bases, with 12 bases between them. CDR3 length: 16 amino acids. The CDR3 loop reads CASSFDSRPSGNTIYF. Written as DNA, the CDR3 is TGTGCCAGCAGCTTCGACAGCAGACCCTCTGGAAACACCATATATTTT.

The chain uses TRBV28 and TRBJ2-3; D unclear. CDR1 and CDR2 (germline): MDHEN, SYDVKM. With 3 bases removed from V and 3 bases from J, the gap between germline ends came to 10 bases. This CDR3 region has 14 residues. CDR3 bases: TGTGCCAGCAGTTTGGCCAGGTTTACAGATACGCAGTATTTT. Its protein is CASSLARFTDTQYF. Together with reference TRBV28 and TRBJ2-3, the CDR3 gives the full variable domain: DVKVTQSSRYLVKRTGEKVFLECVQDMDHENMFWYRQDPGLGLRLIYFSYDVKMKEKGDIPEGYSVSREKKERFSLILESASTNQTSMYLCASSLARFTDTQYFGPGTRLTVL.

This clonotype appeared many times. The chain links TRBV11-2 to TRBJ2-1; 11 bases are shared with TRBD2. Germline CDR1 is SGHAT and CDR2 is FQNNGV. The CDR3 consists of 15 residues. V lost 5 bases to trimming and J lost 8 bases; unmatched junction nucleotides: 8. This CDR3 reads CASSPILAGVDEQFF. The CDR3 region has the DNA TGTGCCAGCAGCCCTATACTAGCGGGAGTCGATGAGCAGTTCTTC.